This TCR beta chain was found in a study of blood T cell repertoires in COVID-19. Study context: COVID-19 samples from acute and convalescent phases originated in the United States, Italy and Spain. PBMCs, B-cell-depleted T cells, or T cells provided the cDNA or gDNA that made up the material.

Germline CDR1 and CDR2: SNHLY and FYNNEI. With 0 bases removed from V and 4 bases from J, the gap between germline ends came to 12 bases. The CDR3 loop spans 15 amino acids. Original processing methods: Reference gene primer amplification in the assay estimated nucleated cell counts. TCRdb's copy holds only in-frame clones and misses some; the assay was immunoSEQ multiplex PCR. The V and J calls and clone size come from that table; D and trimming were worked out from the DNA. The sample lists fewer than 200,000 clones, roughly 86% occurring once. The material sequenced was peripheral blood. The chain is built from TRBV2 and TRBJ1-2, with D perhaps matching TRBD1 (5 bases). The origin of this receptor is a man in his forties with active or convalescent COVID-19. This CDR3 reads CASSEARGGVYGYTF. CDR3 DNA: TGTGCCAGCAGTGAAGCGAGGGGCGGGGTCTATGGCTACACCTTC.